These T cell receptor beta chains were read from a single sample in a study of blood T cells in healthy people across ages. One entry per CDR3 protein, called by TCRdb with MiXCR from the 5' RACE reads. The table includes under 2 million distinct CDR3 sequences, about 35% detected once. The source material was blood. All receptors derive from a woman in her 30s in good health. Both conserved end residues are part of each CDR3. The D gene is left open where the match is weak. Size values are once, few and many counts, or a class for expanded clones, and some rows have none.

>TRBJ2-3|NA|NA|TRBV7-9
CASSVGESRVGARADTQYF
TGTGCCAGCAGCGTAGGGGAATCGCGGGTTGGGGCCCGAGCAGATACGCAGTATTTT
>TRBJ2-1|NA|NA|TRBV5-1
CASSVGGREQFF
TGCGCCAGCAGTGTGGGGGGGCGTGAGCAGTTCTTC
>TRBJ2-7|NA|few|TRBV2
CASSVVYEQYF
TGTGCCAGCAGTGTAGTCTACGAGCAGTACTTC
>TRBJ2-7|TRBD1|NA|TRBV20-1
CSAPGQGAGEQYF
TGCAGTGCCCCGGGACAGGGAGCAGGCGAGCAGTACTTC
>TRBJ1-5|TRBD1|NA|TRBV20-1
CSARDRRQGGQPQHF
TGCAGTGCTAGAGACAGAAGACAGGGAGGCCAGCCCCAGCATTTT
>TRBJ1-2|NA|NA|TRBV3-1
CASSRNRGVDTNYGYTF
TGTGCCAGCAGCCGAAACCGAGGCGTGGACACTAACTATGGCTACACCTTC
>TRBJ2-7|NA|NA|TRBV4-1
CASSQDLARSKEQYF
TGCGCCAGTAGCCAAGATCTAGCCAGATCTAAGGAGCAGTACTTC
>TRBJ2-3|NA|few|TRBV29-1
CSVGGAVLGTQYF
TGCAGCGTTGGGGGGGCCGTATTAGGTACGCAGTATTTT
>TRBJ1-1|TRBD1|NA|TRBV3-1
CASSTGRQGRSNTEAFF
TGTGCCAGCAGCACGGGACGACAGGGGCGGTCGAACACTGAAGCTTTCTTT
>TRBJ1-2|NA|few|TRBV5-1
CASTIQPADTYGYTF
TGCGCCAGCACCATACAACCGGCAGACACCTATGGCTACACCTTC
>TRBJ2-1|NA|few|TRBV7-9
CASSFPLVQEQFF
TGTGCCAGCAGCTTCCCGCTAGTCCAGGAGCAGTTCTTC
>TRBJ1-2|TRBD1|many|TRBV4-1
CASSQTGTGGLWGYTF
TGCGCCAGCAGCCAGACTGGGACAGGGGGTCTTTGGGGCTACACCTTC
>TRBJ1-2|NA|few|TRBV20-1
CSAYNRDPDYGYTF
TGCAGTGCTTATAACAGGGACCCTGACTATGGCTACACCTTC
>TRBJ1-4|TRBD1|few|TRBV7-9
CASSSQGGQGSEKLFF
TGTGCCAGCAGCTCCCAGGGGGGACAGGGAAGTGAAAAACTGTTTTTT
>TRBJ2-1|NA|NA|TRBV5-6
CASSAQQGTGQFF
TGTGCCAGCAGCGCCCAACAGGGAACAGGGCAGTTCTTC
>TRBJ1-1|NA|many|TRBV6-6
CASSYDLNTEAFF
TGTGCCAGCAGTTACGACCTGAACACTGAAGCTTTCTTT
>TRBJ1-1|TRBD1|few|TRBV7-9
CASSQPLGQGAWNTEAFF
TGTGCCAGCAGCCAACCCCTGGGGCAGGGGGCCTGGAACACTGAAGCTTTCTTT
>TRBJ2-1|NA|NA|TRBV7-2
CASSLGGGNRNEQFF
TGTGCCAGCAGCTTAGGAGGGGGTAATCGGAATGAGCAGTTCTTC
>TRBJ2-7|TRBD1|NA|TRBV7-9
CASSHGTGGPYEQYF
TGTGCCAGCAGCCACGGGACAGGGGGTCCCTACGAGCAGTACTTC
>TRBJ2-1|TRBD2|few|TRBV6-5
CASNRGGRGHNEQFF
TGTGCCAGCAACCGAGGCGGGAGGGGACACAATGAGCAGTTCTTC
>TRBJ1-2|NA|NA|TRBV20-1
CSARDPLLGGIYGCTF
TGCAGTGCTAGAGATCCCCTCTTAGGAGGAATCTATGGCTGCACCTTC
>TRBJ2-7|TRBD1|NA|TRBV9
CASSVAGTGLEQYF
TGTGCCAGCAGCGTAGCCGGGACAGGGCTCGAGCAGTACTTC
>TRBJ2-7|NA|NA|TRBV30
CAWTGGSSYEQYF
TGTGCCTGGACAGGGGGGAGCTCCTACGAGCAGTACTTC
>TRBJ1-1|NA|NA|TRBV5-1
CASSLVAGGLDGAFF
TGCGCCAGCAGCTTGGTTGCTGGGGGCCTTGACGGAGCTTTCTTT
>TRBJ1-1|TRBD1|NA|TRBV3-1
CASDTGENTEAFF
TGTGCCAGCGATACAGGGGAGAACACTGAAGCTTTCTTT
>TRBJ2-3|NA|many|TRBV4-1
CASSQGHSTADTQYF
TGCGCCAGCAGCCAAGGCCACAGTACGGCAGATACGCAGTATTTT
>TRBJ2-5|TRBD1|NA|TRBV7-6
CASSLLGTGGSETQYF
TGTGCCAGCAGCTTACTCGGGACAGGGGGGTCAGAGACCCAGTACTTC
>TRBJ2-5|TRBD1|NA|TRBV5-6
CASSLRQGSQTQYF
TGCGCCAGCAGCTTGCGACAGGGAAGTCAGACCCAGTACTTC
>TRBJ1-2|TRBD1|few|TRBV9
CASTRQGASYGYTF
TGTGCCAGCACCAGACAGGGGGCCTCTTATGGCTACACCTTC
>TRBJ2-2|NA|NA|TRBV5-1
CASSLDSPGTGELFF
TGCGCCAGCAGCTTGGACAGCCCAGGGACCGGGGAGCTGTTTTTT
>TRBJ2-5|TRBD1|NA|TRBV4-1
CASSSRQGGKGETQYF
TGCGCCAGCAGCTCCCGACAGGGTGGGAAGGGCGAGACCCAGTACTTC
>TRBJ2-1|TRBD2|NA|TRBV9
CASSVATGLGGNEQFF
TGTGCCAGCAGCGTAGCTACGGGACTAGGGGGGAATGAGCAGTTCTTC
>TRBJ2-3|NA|NA|TRBV7-8
CASSPRSQSTDTQYF
TGTGCCAGCAGCCCGCGCAGCCAAAGCACAGATACGCAGTATTTT